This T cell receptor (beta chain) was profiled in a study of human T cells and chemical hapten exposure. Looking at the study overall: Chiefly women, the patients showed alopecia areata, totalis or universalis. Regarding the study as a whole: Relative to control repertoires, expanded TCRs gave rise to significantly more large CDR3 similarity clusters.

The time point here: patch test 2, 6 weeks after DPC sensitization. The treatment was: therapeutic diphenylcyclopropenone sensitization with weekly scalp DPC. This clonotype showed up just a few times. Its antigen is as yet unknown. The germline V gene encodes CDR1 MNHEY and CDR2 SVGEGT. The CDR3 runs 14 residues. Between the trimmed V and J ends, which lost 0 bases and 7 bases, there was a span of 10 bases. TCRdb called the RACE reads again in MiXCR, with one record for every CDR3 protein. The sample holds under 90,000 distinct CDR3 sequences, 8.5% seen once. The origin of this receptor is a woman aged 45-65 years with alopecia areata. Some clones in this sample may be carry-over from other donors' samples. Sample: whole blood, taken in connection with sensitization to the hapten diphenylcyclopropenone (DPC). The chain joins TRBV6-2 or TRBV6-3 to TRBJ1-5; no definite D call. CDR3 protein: CASSYSMGGQPQHF. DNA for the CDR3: TGTGCCAGCAGTTACTCGATGGGAGGGCAGCCCCAGCATTTT.